These 16 T cell receptor beta chains share one sample of origin, sequenced in a study of blood T cell repertoires in COVID-19. TCRdb's copy holds only in-frame clones and misses some; the assay was immunoSEQ multiplex PCR. The data hold tens of thousands of clones, with just over 85% observed a single time. Sequencing was carried out using peripheral blood. The receptors stem from a man in his sixties or seventies in a cohort sampled during active COVID-19.

This chain links TRBV24-1 with TRBJ2-3; possible D gene TRBD2, 5 bases. V lost 1 base to trimming and J lost 7 bases, with 17 bases between them. Germline V gene lookup returns CDR1 KGHDR and CDR2 SFDVKD. The CDR3 runs to 16 residues. The CDR3 reads CATSDFSRGLRNTQYF. CDR3 DNA: TGTGCCACCAGTGATTTTTCTCGGGGTCTTCGGAATACGCAGTATTTT.

The chain has TRBV27 and TRBJ1-2; tentative D call: TRBD1 (6 bases). Germline V gene lookup returns CDR1 MNHEY and CDR2 SMNVEV (reference sequence). V lost 3 bases and J lost 2, with 13 bases in between. The CDR3 length is 15 residues. CDR3 sequence reads: CASSFSQGLNYGYTF. The CDR3 nucleotides read TGTGCCAGCAGTTTTTCGCAGGGGCTGAACTATGGCTACACCTTC.

The chain employs TRBV27 and TRBJ2-2; D is perhaps TRBD1 (5 bases). There are 15 residues in the CDR3. The V gene's germline CDR1 is MNHEY and CDR2 SMNVEV (reference sequence). Trimming cost V 3 bases and J 5 bases, with 13 bases left between them. CDR3 loop: CASSFWGRGTGELFF. The CDR3 nucleotides read TGTGCCAGCAGTTTTTGGGGCCGTGGGACCGGGGAGCTGTTTTTT.

The J gene is TRBJ2-1, the V gene TRBV21-1; the D call of TRBD2 is as the table states it, not checked on the DNA. TRBV21-1 is termed a pseudogene. This CDR3 is built from 17 residues. The CDR3 sequence: CASSKVRTGRASNEQFF. As DNA, the CDR3 is TGTGCCAGCAGCAAAGTAAGGACCGGGAGGGCGAGTAATGAGCAGTTCTTC.

This sequence joins TRBV28 and TRBJ2-7; the D gene is possibly TRBD1 (5 bases). This CDR3 has 13 residues. Per the germline V gene, CDR1 is MDHEN and CDR2 is SYDVKM. Trimming removed 2 bases at V and 2 bases at J, with 7 bases between. In DNA form, the CDR3 reads TGTGCCAGCAGTTTAGTACAGGCCTACGAGCAGTACTTC. It yields the protein CASSLVQAYEQYF.

The chain couples TRBV5-1 to TRBJ2-7; a weak D match, TRBD2 (6 bases). V lost 0 bases and J lost 7, with 17 bases in between. The CDR3 is 15 residues long. Germline CDR1 is SGHRS and CDR2 is YFSETQ. For the CDR3, the DNA is TGCGCCAGCAGCTTGGCCGTGGGCGGGGTGGGGGAGCAGTACTTC. Translating gives CASSLAVGGVGEQYF.

This clone was observed a handful of times. V usage is TRBV6-4 and J usage is TRBJ2-3; D possibly corresponds to TRBD1 (6 bases). The CDR3 extends over 14 amino acids. Germline V CDR1 and CDR2: MRHNA, SNTAGT. V dropped 4 bases and J dropped 1 base, with 9 bases sitting between them. The CDR3 DNA sequence: TGTGCCAGCAGTGCCGCAGGGGGCACAGATACGCAGTATTTT. Translating gives CASSAAGGTDTQYF.

V gene TRBV12-5 combines with J gene TRBJ2-2; 8 bases agree with TRBD1. The CDR3 runs 18 residues. CDR1 is LGHNT, CDR2 FRNRAP, per germline. V gave up 4 bases and J gave up 3 bases; unmatched junction bases: 13. The CDR3 region is CASGSPSQGAVDTGELFF. Here the CDR3 DNA reads TGTGCTAGTGGTTCCCCTTCTCAGGGGGCGGTCGACACCGGGGAGCTGTTTTTT.

The J gene is TRBJ2-3, the V gene TRBV7-3; 9 bases align to TRBD2. Germline assignment: CDR1 SGHTA and CDR2 FQGTGA. The CDR3 runs to 15 residues. The trim removed 5 bases at V and 6 bases at J, leaving 9 bases unmatched. The CDR3 coding sequence is TGTGCCAGCAGCACGCGAGCGGGAGGATATGATACGCAGTATTTT. Amino acids: CASSTRAGGYDTQYF. The complete variable domain, with remaining parts taken from reference TRBV7-3 and TRBJ2-3, reads GAGVSQTPSNKVTEKGKYVELRCDPISGHTALYWYRQSLGQGPEFLIYFQGTGAADDSGLPNDRFFAVRPEGSVSTLKIQRTERGDSAVYLCASSTRAGGYDTQYFGPGTRLTVL.

CDR3 region: CASSSGQVLYEQYF. The CDR3 coding sequence is TGTGCCAGCAGCTCGGGACAGGTCTTGTACGAGCAGTACTTC. The J gene is TRBJ2-7, the V gene TRBV5-6, with 8 bases matching TRBD1. There are 14 residues in the CDR3. The ends lost 3 bases at V and 4 bases at J; junction bases unmatched: 6. Germline loops: CDR1 SGHDT, CDR2 YYEEEE.

With respect to this clone: In the same sample, other DNA sequences code for this CDR3. The CDR3 nucleotides read TGTGCCAGCAGGGCACCGTATGGCTACACCTTC. Amino acids: CASRAPYGYTF. This chain joins TRBV28 and TRBJ1-2; the D is unclear. V gave up 6 bases and J gave up 5 bases, with 7 bases separating them. Germline CDR1 is MDHEN and CDR2 is SYDVKM. There are 11 residues in the CDR3.

This chain joins TRBV5-1 and TRBJ1-1; 12 positions match TRBD1. Germline CDR1 reads SGHRS; CDR2 reads YFSETQ. V lost 4 bases to trimming and J lost 1 base; unmatched junction nucleotides: 8. This CDR3 has 17 residues. The CDR3 region has the DNA TGCGCCAGCAGCCGGGGACAGGGGGCGCTTAGGAACACTGAAGCTTTCTTT. Its protein product is CASSRGQGALRNTEAFF.

The chain is built from TRBV27 and TRBJ2-7, with 8 bases identical to TRBD1. After removal of 4 bases from V and 5 bases from J, the junction contained 10 bases not matched to a gene. The CDR3 contains 15 residues. CDR1 MNHEY and CDR2 SMNVEV come from the germline V gene (reference sequence). CDR3 nucleotides: TGTGCCAGCAGTTCCTCAGGGGGCACCTATAACGAGCAGTACTTC. Its translation is CASSSSGGTYNEQYF.

The V call is TRBV18, the J call TRBJ1-3, with D hard to call. Germline-derived CDR1 and CDR2 are KGHSH and LQKENI. Trimming pared 4 bases from V and 7 bases from J, leaving 14 bases between. This CDR3 has 14 amino acids. The CDR3 DNA reads as TGTGCCAGCTCACAAATGGGCCCGGCGAACACCATATATTTT. The encoded protein is CASSQMGPANTIYF.

The chain recombines TRBV5-1 with TRBJ2-2; 9 bases map to TRBD1. Germline values: CDR1 SGHRS, CDR2 YFSETQ. Trimming cost V 3 bases and J 4 bases; bases outside gene matches: 1. The CDR3 loop spans 14 amino acids. CDR3 loop: CASSWGQGTGELFF. CDR3 DNA: TGCGCCAGCAGCTGGGGACAGGGCACCGGGGAGCTGTTTTTT.

The chain joins TRBV11-3 to TRBJ2-1, with a possible D match to TRBD2 (6 bases). V gave up 1 base and J gave up 9 bases, with 19 bases separating them. Germline loops: CDR1 SGHNT, CDR2 YENEEA. The CDR3 contains 16 residues. The CDR3 nucleotides read TGTGCCAGCAGCTTAGTATCAGGGATCCCCGGGGGTGAGCAGTTCTTC. Translating it yields CASSLVSGIPGGEQFF. Complete variable domain (other parts from reference TRBV11-3 and TRBJ2-1): EAGVVQSPRYKIIEKKQPVAFWCNPISGHNTLYWYLQNLGQGPELLIRYENEEAVDDSQLPKDRFSAERLKGVDSTLKIQPAELGDSAVYLCASSLVSGIPGGEQFFGPGTRLTVL.